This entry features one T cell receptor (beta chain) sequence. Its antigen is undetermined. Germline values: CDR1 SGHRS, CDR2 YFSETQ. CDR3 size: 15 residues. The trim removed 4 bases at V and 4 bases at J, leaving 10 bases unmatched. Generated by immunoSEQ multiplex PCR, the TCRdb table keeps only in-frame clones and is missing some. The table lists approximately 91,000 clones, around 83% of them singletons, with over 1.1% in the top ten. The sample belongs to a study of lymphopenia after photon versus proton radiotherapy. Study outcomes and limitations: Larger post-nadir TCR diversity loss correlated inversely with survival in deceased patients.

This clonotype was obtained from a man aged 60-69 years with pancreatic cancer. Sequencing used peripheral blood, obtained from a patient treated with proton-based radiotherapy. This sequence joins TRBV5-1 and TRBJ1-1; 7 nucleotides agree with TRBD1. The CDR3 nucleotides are TGCGCCAGCAGCCGACTTACAGGGGACGGCACTGAAGCTTTCTTT. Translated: CASSRLTGDGTEAFF.